A selection of T cell receptor beta chains follows, all from one sample in a study of beta chain features in type 1 diabetes. Using immunoSEQ multiplex PCR, the repertoire was profiled, and TCRdb retains in-frame clones only, with some absent. The data contain about 360,000 clones, over 9.5% of them singletons. The source material was naive CD4+ T cells from blood. All receptors derive from a man between 18 and 35 years old in good health. The CDR3 runs from the conserved cysteine through the conserved F or W. Fields, in order: clone size, D gene, V gene, J gene, CDR3 protein, CDR3 DNA. The D gene is left open where the match is weak. Clone size is shown for a subset of rows, as once, few, many or a class of expanded clone.

clone_size: few
d_call: TRBD1
v_call: TRBV30
j_call: TRBJ1-2
cdr3_aa: CACQGQANYGYTF
cdr3_nt: TGTGCCTGTCAGGGACAGGCAAACTATGGCTACACCTTC

clone_size: -
d_call: -
v_call: TRBV29-1
j_call: TRBJ2-6
cdr3_aa: CSVEDRFGANVLTF
cdr3_nt: TGCAGCGTTGAAGATCGGTTTGGGGCCAACGTCCTGACTTTC

clone_size: few
d_call: TRBD1
v_call: TRBV25-1
j_call: TRBJ1-2
cdr3_aa: CASREGTGGSYGYTF
cdr3_nt: TGTGCCAGCAGAGAAGGGACAGGGGGATCCTATGGCTACACCTTC

clone_size: -
d_call: TRBD1
v_call: TRBV19
j_call: TRBJ1-1
cdr3_aa: CASSPGTGPRGRNTEAFF
cdr3_nt: TGTGCCAGTAGTCCGGGGACAGGGCCCCGAGGAAGGAACACTGAAGCTTTCTTT

clone_size: few
d_call: -
v_call: TRBV5-1
j_call: TRBJ1-3
cdr3_aa: CASSFGISGNTIYF
cdr3_nt: TGCGCCAGCAGCTTTGGCATCTCTGGAAACACCATATATTTT

clone_size: few
d_call: TRBD2
v_call: TRBV7-9
j_call: TRBJ2-7
cdr3_aa: CASSSGTSTYEQYF
cdr3_nt: TGTGCCAGCAGCTCCGGGACTAGCACCTACGAGCAGTACTTC

clone_size: many
d_call: -
v_call: TRBV7-9
j_call: TRBJ1-6
cdr3_aa: CASSDRGSPLHF
cdr3_nt: TGTGCCAGCAGCGATAGAGGATCACCCCTCCACTTT

clone_size: -
d_call: -
v_call: TRBV27
j_call: TRBJ1-1
cdr3_aa: CASSFDDRSTEAFF
cdr3_nt: TGTGCCAGCAGTTTTGACGATCGGAGCACTGAAGCTTTCTTT

clone_size: few
d_call: -
v_call: TRBV6-1
j_call: TRBJ1-5
cdr3_aa: CASGSTGVQPQHF
cdr3_nt: TGTGCCAGCGGTTCAACGGGTGTTCAGCCCCAGCATTTT

clone_size: few
d_call: -
v_call: TRBV5-4
j_call: TRBJ2-6
cdr3_aa: CASSLRGGRGVGANVLTF
cdr3_nt: TGTGCCAGCAGCTTAAGGGGGGGCAGGGGCGTTGGGGCCAACGTCCTGACTTTC

clone_size: few
d_call: TRBD1
v_call: TRBV28
j_call: TRBJ1-2
cdr3_aa: CASSSGQVYGYTF
cdr3_nt: TGTGCCAGCAGTTCCGGACAGGTGTATGGCTACACCTTC

clone_size: few
d_call: TRBD1
v_call: TRBV4-3
j_call: TRBJ1-5
cdr3_aa: CASSPTGFNQPQHF
cdr3_nt: TGCGCCAGCAGCCCGACAGGGTTCAATCAGCCCCAGCATTTT

clone_size: few
d_call: -
v_call: TRBV15
j_call: TRBJ2-2
cdr3_aa: CATSTLSGNTGELFF
cdr3_nt: TGTGCCACCAGCACCCTTTCGGGGAACACCGGGGAGCTGTTTTTT

clone_size: -
d_call: -
v_call: TRBV30
j_call: TRBJ2-3
cdr3_aa: CAWSSRAADTQYF
cdr3_nt: TGTGCCTGGAGTTCGAGGGCGGCAGATACGCAGTATTTT

clone_size: -
d_call: TRBD1
v_call: TRBV4-3
j_call: TRBJ2-3
cdr3_aa: CASSQDWVSGRGRTDTQYF
cdr3_nt: TGCGCCAGCAGCCAAGATTGGGTTAGCGGCAGGGGGCGCACAGATACGCAGTATTTT

clone_size: -
d_call: TRBD1
v_call: TRBV2
j_call: TRBJ2-5
cdr3_aa: CASTLDRGDETQYF
cdr3_nt: TGTGCCAGCACTTTAGACAGGGGCGACGAGACCCAGTACTTC

clone_size: -
d_call: TRBD2
v_call: TRBV5-4
j_call: TRBJ2-3
cdr3_aa: CASSLQSGRAGTDTQYF
cdr3_nt: TGTGCCAGCAGCTTGCAGAGCGGGAGGGCCGGCACAGATACGCAGTATTTT

clone_size: few
d_call: -
v_call: TRBV5-4
j_call: TRBJ2-3
cdr3_aa: CASSNKGRRSTDTQYF
cdr3_nt: TGTGCCAGCAGCAACAAGGGGAGGAGGAGCACAGATACGCAGTATTTT

clone_size: few
d_call: -
v_call: TRBV14
j_call: TRBJ2-7
cdr3_aa: CASSQGYWEQYF
cdr3_nt: TGTGCCAGCAGCCAAGGTTACTGGGAGCAGTACTTC

clone_size: -
d_call: -
v_call: TRBV7-2
j_call: TRBJ2-7
cdr3_aa: CASSEVWGPYEQYF
cdr3_nt: TGTGCCAGCAGCGAAGTATGGGGCCCCTACGAGCAGTACTTC

clone_size: few
d_call: -
v_call: TRBV7-9
j_call: TRBJ2-3
cdr3_aa: CASSFIGADTQYF
cdr3_nt: TGTGCCAGCAGCTTTATAGGGGCAGATACGCAGTATTTT

clone_size: few
d_call: TRBD2
v_call: TRBV29-1
j_call: TRBJ2-3
cdr3_aa: CSVVRLSGGNTDTQYF
cdr3_nt: TGCAGCGTTGTACGGCTCTCGGGGGGGAACACAGATACGCAGTATTTT

clone_size: -
d_call: -
v_call: TRBV5-4
j_call: TRBJ2-7
cdr3_aa: CASSQRRDNNYEQYF
cdr3_nt: TGTGCCAGCAGCCAACGCCGGGACAACAACTACGAGCAGTACTTC

clone_size: few
d_call: -
v_call: TRBV18
j_call: TRBJ2-1
cdr3_aa: CASSPRVAAGVYNEQFF
cdr3_nt: TGTGCCAGCTCACCACGGGTAGCGGCGGGTGTCTACAATGAGCAGTTCTTC

clone_size: few
d_call: -
v_call: TRBV28
j_call: TRBJ1-1
cdr3_aa: CAGCKEGGTEAFF
cdr3_nt: TGTGCCGGGTGTAAAGAGGGTGGAACTGAAGCTTTCTTT

clone_size: few
d_call: TRBD1
v_call: TRBV7-8
j_call: TRBJ2-2
cdr3_aa: CASSLAPGQGAGELFF
cdr3_nt: TGTGCCAGCAGCTTAGCACCGGGACAGGGGGCCGGGGAGCTGTTTTTT

clone_size: few
d_call: -
v_call: TRBV18
j_call: TRBJ1-5
cdr3_aa: CASSLGTPYSNQPQHF
cdr3_nt: TGTGCCAGCTCACTTGGGACACCCTATAGCAATCAGCCCCAGCATTTT

clone_size: -
d_call: -
v_call: TRBV27
j_call: TRBJ1-1
cdr3_aa: CASSLSLAGEAFF
cdr3_nt: TGTGCCAGCAGTTTATCGTTGGCGGGTGAAGCTTTCTTT

clone_size: few
d_call: -
v_call: TRBV5-1
j_call: TRBJ2-7
cdr3_aa: CASSLTRGEQYF
cdr3_nt: TGCGCCAGCAGCTTGACGAGAGGCGAGCAGTACTTC

clone_size: -
d_call: -
v_call: TRBV9
j_call: TRBJ1-1
cdr3_aa: CASSVATRGTEAFF
cdr3_nt: TGTGCCAGCAGCGTAGCTACTCGGGGGACTGAAGCTTTCTTT

clone_size: -
d_call: -
v_call: TRBV5-1
j_call: TRBJ2-5
cdr3_aa: CASSLGQAQETQYF
cdr3_nt: TGCGCCAGCAGCTTGGGTCAGGCGCAAGAGACCCAGTACTTC

clone_size: -
d_call: TRBD1
v_call: TRBV15
j_call: TRBJ1-5
cdr3_aa: CATSPGTGFYTPQHF
cdr3_nt: TGTGCCACCAGCCCCGGGACAGGCTTTTATACGCCCCAGCATTTT

clone_size: few
d_call: TRBD2
v_call: TRBV30
j_call: TRBJ2-7
cdr3_aa: CAWKRGTGLAGDEQYF
cdr3_nt: TGTGCCTGGAAGAGGGGGACAGGACTAGCGGGAGACGAGCAGTACTTC

clone_size: few
d_call: -
v_call: TRBV5-1
j_call: TRBJ2-5
cdr3_aa: CASSLAPEETQYF
cdr3_nt: TGCGCCAGCAGCTTGGCCCCCGAAGAGACCCAGTACTTC

clone_size: -
d_call: TRBD2
v_call: TRBV27
j_call: TRBJ2-5
cdr3_aa: CASSYAGDQETQYF
cdr3_nt: TGTGCCAGCAGTTACGCGGGGGACCAAGAGACCCAGTACTTC

clone_size: -
d_call: TRBD2
v_call: TRBV4-2
j_call: TRBJ2-1
cdr3_aa: CASSRAGGDEQFF
cdr3_nt: TGTGCCAGCAGCCGCGCGGGAGGGGATGAGCAGTTCTTC

clone_size: few
d_call: TRBD2
v_call: TRBV5-6
j_call: TRBJ2-7
cdr3_aa: CASSFPAYSSGSIPEQYF
cdr3_nt: TGTGCCAGCAGCTTCCCGGCGTATTCTAGCGGGAGCATCCCCGAGCAGTACTTC

clone_size: few
d_call: TRBD1
v_call: TRBV15
j_call: TRBJ2-7
cdr3_aa: CATSRDYGQGALPYEQYF
cdr3_nt: TGTGCCACCAGCAGAGATTATGGGCAGGGGGCTCTCCCCTACGAGCAGTACTTC

clone_size: -
d_call: -
v_call: TRBV28
j_call: TRBJ2-7
cdr3_aa: CASSSPSEQYF
cdr3_nt: TGTGCCAGCAGCTCCCCCAGCGAGCAGTACTTC

clone_size: -
d_call: -
v_call: TRBV28
j_call: TRBJ1-2
cdr3_aa: CASYRVGDYGYTF
cdr3_nt: TGTGCCAGTTACAGGGTGGGCGACTATGGCTACACCTTC

clone_size: -
d_call: -
v_call: TRBV9
j_call: TRBJ2-5
cdr3_aa: CASSVVGSPQETQYF
cdr3_nt: TGTGCCAGCAGCGTAGTAGGGAGCCCCCAAGAGACCCAGTACTTC

clone_size: few
d_call: -
v_call: TRBV4-3
j_call: TRBJ1-6
cdr3_aa: CASSPTDTGSSYNSPLHF
cdr3_nt: TGCGCCAGCAGCCCTACCGATACAGGGAGCTCCTATAATTCACCCCTCCACTTT

clone_size: many
d_call: -
v_call: TRBV7-9
j_call: TRBJ2-1
cdr3_aa: CASSLQGTEQFF
cdr3_nt: TGTGCCAGCAGCTTACAGGGTACTGAGCAGTTCTTC

clone_size: many
d_call: -
v_call: TRBV29-1
j_call: TRBJ1-4
cdr3_aa: CSGRFNEKLFF
cdr3_nt: TGCAGTGGGCGATTTAATGAAAAACTGTTTTTT

clone_size: -
d_call: -
v_call: TRBV18
j_call: TRBJ1-1
cdr3_aa: CASSPQGMNTEAFF
cdr3_nt: TGTGCCAGCTCACCACAGGGGATGAACACTGAAGCTTTCTTT

clone_size: -
d_call: -
v_call: TRBV7-9
j_call: TRBJ2-2
cdr3_aa: CASSFNRETGELFF
cdr3_nt: TGTGCCAGCAGCTTTAACAGGGAGACCGGGGAGCTGTTTTTT

clone_size: -
d_call: -
v_call: TRBV7-2
j_call: TRBJ1-1
cdr3_aa: CASSLAQSNTEAFF
cdr3_nt: TGTGCCAGCAGCTTAGCACAGTCGAACACTGAAGCTTTCTTT

clone_size: -
d_call: TRBD2
v_call: TRBV7-3
j_call: TRBJ2-1
cdr3_aa: CASSLLAGLDNEQFF
cdr3_nt: TGTGCCAGCAGCTTACTAGCGGGGTTAGACAATGAGCAGTTCTTC